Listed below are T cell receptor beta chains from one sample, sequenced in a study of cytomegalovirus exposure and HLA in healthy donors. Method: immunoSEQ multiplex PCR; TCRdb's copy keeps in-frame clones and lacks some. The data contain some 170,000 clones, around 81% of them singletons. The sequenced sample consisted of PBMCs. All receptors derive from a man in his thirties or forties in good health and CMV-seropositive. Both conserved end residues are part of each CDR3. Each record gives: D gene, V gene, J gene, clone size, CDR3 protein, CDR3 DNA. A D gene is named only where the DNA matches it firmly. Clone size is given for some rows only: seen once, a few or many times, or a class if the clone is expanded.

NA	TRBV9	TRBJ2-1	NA	CASSATRYNEQFF	TGTGCCAGCAGCGCGACTAGGTACAATGAGCAGTTCTTC
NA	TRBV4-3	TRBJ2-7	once	CASSQGAGTKNYEQYF	TGCGCCAGCAGCCAAGGGGCCGGGACAAAGAACTACGAGCAGTACTTC
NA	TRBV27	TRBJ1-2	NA	CASSLSLNYGYTF	TGTGCCAGCAGTTTGTCCTTAAACTATGGCTACACCTTC
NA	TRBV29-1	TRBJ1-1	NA	CSAVVQESTEAFF	TGCAGCGCTGTTGTACAGGAGTCCACTGAAGCTTTCTTT
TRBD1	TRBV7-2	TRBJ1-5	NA	CASSLGERGLKQPQHF	TGTGCCAGCAGCTTAGGGGAGAGGGGGCTTAAACAGCCCCAGCATTTT
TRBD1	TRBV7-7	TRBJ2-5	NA	CASSPTEGTGWETQYF	TGTGCTAGCAGCCCAACAGAAGGGACAGGGTGGGAGACCCAGTACTTC
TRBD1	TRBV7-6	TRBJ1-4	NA	CASSLGQGGATNEKLFF	TGTGCCAGCAGCTTAGGACAGGGCGGTGCAACTAATGAAAAACTGTTTTTT
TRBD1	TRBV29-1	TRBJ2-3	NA	CSALQGVGTVDTQYF	TGCAGCGCCCTGCAGGGGGTTGGAACTGTCGATACGCAGTATTTT
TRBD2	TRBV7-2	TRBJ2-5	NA	CASSPPGLAGFGGETQYF	TGTGCCAGCAGCCCTCCGGGACTAGCGGGGTTCGGGGGAGAGACCCAGTACTTC
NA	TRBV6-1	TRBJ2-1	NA	CASSKQGRGDEQFF	TGTGCCAGCAGCAAACAGGGGCGCGGGGATGAGCAGTTCTTC
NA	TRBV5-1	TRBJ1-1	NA	CASSFGTQNTEAFF	TGCGCCAGCAGCTTCGGGACACAGAACACTGAAGCTTTCTTT
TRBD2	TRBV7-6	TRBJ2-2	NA	CASSLAAGAGELFF	TGTGCCAGCAGCTTAGCTGCGGGGGCCGGGGAGCTGTTTTTT
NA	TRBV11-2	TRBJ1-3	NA	CASSLFSGEWNTIYF	TGTGCCAGCAGCTTATTCTCAGGGGAGTGGAACACCATATATTTT
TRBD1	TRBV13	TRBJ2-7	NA	CASSSPGTGFDEQYF	TGTGCCAGCAGCTCCCCCGGGACAGGGTTCGACGAGCAGTACTTC
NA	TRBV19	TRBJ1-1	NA	CASSPEGVREAFF	TGTGCCAGTAGTCCCGAGGGAGTCCGGGAAGCTTTCTTT
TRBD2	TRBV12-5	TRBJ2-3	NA	CASGFLIAGGRGTDTQYF	TGTGCTAGTGGTTTCTTGATAGCGGGGGGCCGGGGCACAGATACGCAGTATTTT
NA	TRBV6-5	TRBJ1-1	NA	CASSYSPGSNTEAFF	TGTGCCAGCAGTTACTCGCCAGGGTCGAACACTGAAGCTTTCTTT
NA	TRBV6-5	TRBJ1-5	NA	CASSYSQGAQPQHF	TGTGCCAGCAGTTACTCGCAGGGTGCCCAGCCCCAGCATTTT
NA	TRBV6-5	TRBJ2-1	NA	CASSYFRDSYNEQFF	TGTGCCAGCAGTTACTTCCGGGACTCCTACAATGAGCAGTTCTTC
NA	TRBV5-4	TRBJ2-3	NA	CASSRRPGSFISSTDTQYF	TGTGCCAGCAGCCGTCGACCCGGGTCCTTTATTTCTAGCACAGATACGCAGTATTTT
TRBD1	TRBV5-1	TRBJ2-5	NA	CASSIQGEETQYF	TGCGCCAGCAGCATACAGGGGGAAGAGACCCAGTACTTC
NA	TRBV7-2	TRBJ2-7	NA	CASSLALSGYEQYF	TGTGCCAGCAGCTTAGCACTATCTGGCTACGAGCAGTACTTC
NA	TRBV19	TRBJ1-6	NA	CASSIPLAGGSSPLHF	TGTGCCAGTAGTATACCCCTGGCAGGCGGGAGTTCACCCCTCCACTTT
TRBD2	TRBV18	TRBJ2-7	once	CASSAGGRSYEQYF	TGTGCCAGCTCAGCGGGGGGGCGATCCTACGAGCAGTACTTC